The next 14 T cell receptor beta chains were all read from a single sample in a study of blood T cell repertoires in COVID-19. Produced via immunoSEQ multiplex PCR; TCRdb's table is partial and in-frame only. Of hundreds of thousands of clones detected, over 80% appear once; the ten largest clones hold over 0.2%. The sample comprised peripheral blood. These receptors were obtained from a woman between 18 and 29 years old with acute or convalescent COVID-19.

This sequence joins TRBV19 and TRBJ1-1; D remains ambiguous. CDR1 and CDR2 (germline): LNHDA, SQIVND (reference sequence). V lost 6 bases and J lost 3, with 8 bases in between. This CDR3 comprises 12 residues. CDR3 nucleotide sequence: TGTGCCAGTAGAGCGGGTTACACTGAAGCTTTCTTT. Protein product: CASRAGYTEAFF.

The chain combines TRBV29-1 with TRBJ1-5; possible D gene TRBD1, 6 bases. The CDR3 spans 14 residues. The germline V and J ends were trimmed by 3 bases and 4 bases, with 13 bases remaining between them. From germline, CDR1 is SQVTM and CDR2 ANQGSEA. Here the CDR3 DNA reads TGCAGCGTTGACCAAGGACAGCTAAATCAGCCCCAGCATTTT. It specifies CSVDQGQLNQPQHF.

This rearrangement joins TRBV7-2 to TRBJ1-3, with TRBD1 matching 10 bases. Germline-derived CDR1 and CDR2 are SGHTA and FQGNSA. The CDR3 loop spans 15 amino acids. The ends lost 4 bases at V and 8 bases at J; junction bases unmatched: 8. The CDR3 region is CASSSMDRGLDTIYF. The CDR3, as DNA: TGTGCCAGCAGCTCAATGGACAGGGGGTTAGACACCATATATTTT.

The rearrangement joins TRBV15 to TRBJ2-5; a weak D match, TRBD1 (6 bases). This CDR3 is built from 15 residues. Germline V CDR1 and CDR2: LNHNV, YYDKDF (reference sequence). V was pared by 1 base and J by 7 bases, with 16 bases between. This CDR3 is CATSRVRGYLGTQYF. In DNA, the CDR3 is TGTGCCACCAGCAGAGTCAGGGGCTATCTTGGGACCCAGTACTTC. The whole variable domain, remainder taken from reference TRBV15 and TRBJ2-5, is DAMVIQNPRYQVTQFGKPVTLSCSQTLNHNVMYWYQQKSSQAPKLLFHYYDKDFNNEADTPDNFQSRRPNTSFCFLDIRSPGLGDTAMYLCATSRVRGYLGTQYFGPGTRLLVL.

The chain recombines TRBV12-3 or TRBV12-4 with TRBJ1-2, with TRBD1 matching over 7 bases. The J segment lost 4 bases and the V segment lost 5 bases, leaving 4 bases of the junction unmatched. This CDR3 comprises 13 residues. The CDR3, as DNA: TGTGCCAGCAGTGCGGACAGGTTCTATGGCTACACCTTC. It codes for CASSADRFYGYTF.

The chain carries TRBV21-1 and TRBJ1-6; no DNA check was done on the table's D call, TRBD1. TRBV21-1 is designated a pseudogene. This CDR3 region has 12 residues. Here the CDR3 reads CAQGTDHSPLHF. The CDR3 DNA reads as TGTGCCCAGGGGACGGATCATTCACCCCTCCACTTT.

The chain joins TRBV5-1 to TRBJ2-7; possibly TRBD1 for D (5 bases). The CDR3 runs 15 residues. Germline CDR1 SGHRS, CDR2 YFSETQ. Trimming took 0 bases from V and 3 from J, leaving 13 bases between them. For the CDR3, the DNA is TGCGCCAGCAGCTTGGTCAGGGCCCGACGCTACGAGCAGTACTTC. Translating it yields CASSLVRARRYEQYF. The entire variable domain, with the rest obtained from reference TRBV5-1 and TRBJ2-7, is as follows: KAGVTQTPRYLIKTRGQQVTLSCSPISGHRSVSWYQQTPGQGLQFLFEYFSETQRNKGNFPGRFSGRQFSNSRSEMNVSTLELGDSALYLCASSLVRARRYEQYFGPGTRLTVT.

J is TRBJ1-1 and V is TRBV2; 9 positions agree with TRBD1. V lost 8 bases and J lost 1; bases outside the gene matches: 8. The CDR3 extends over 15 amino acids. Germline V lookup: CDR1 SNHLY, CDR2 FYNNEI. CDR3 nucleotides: TGTGCCAGCGTAACCCGGACAGGGGCGAACACTGAAGCTTTCTTT. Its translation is CASVTRTGANTEAFF. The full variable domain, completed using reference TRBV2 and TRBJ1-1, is EPEVTQTPSHQVTQMGQEVILRCVPISNHLYFYWYRQILGQKVEFLVSFYNNEISEKSEIFDDQFSVERPDGSNFTLKIRSTKLEDSAMYFCASVTRTGANTEAFFGQGTRLTVV.

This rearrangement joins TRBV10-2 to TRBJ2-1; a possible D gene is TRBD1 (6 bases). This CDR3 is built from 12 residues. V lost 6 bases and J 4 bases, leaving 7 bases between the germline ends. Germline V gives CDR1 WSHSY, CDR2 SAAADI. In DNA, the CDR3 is TGCGCCAGCAGAGACAGGTACAATGAGCAGTTCTTC. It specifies CASRDRYNEQFF.

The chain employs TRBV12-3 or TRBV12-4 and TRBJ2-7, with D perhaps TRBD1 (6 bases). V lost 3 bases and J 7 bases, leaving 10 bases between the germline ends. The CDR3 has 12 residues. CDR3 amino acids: CASSFTGLEQYF. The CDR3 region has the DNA TGTGCCAGCAGTTTTACAGGGTTGGAGCAGTACTTC.

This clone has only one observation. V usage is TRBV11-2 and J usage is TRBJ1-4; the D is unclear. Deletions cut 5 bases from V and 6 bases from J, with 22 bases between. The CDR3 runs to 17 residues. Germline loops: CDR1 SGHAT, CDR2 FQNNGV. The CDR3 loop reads CASSPDPQLRPDEKLFF. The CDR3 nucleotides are TGTGCCAGCAGCCCCGACCCCCAACTGAGGCCGGATGAAAAACTGTTTTTT.

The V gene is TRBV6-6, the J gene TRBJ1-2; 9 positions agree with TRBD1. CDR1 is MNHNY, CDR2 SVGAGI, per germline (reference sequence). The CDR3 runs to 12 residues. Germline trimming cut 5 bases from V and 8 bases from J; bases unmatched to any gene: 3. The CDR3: CASSPTGGGYTF. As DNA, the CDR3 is TGTGCCAGCAGTCCAACAGGGGGCGGCTACACCTTC.

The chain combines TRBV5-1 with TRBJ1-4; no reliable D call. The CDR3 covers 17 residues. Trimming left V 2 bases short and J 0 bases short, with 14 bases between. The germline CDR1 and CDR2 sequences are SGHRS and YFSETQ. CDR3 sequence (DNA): TGCGCCAGCAGCTTAAGACCACCGACAACAACTAATGAAAAACTGTTTTTT. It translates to CASSLRPPTTTNEKLFF.

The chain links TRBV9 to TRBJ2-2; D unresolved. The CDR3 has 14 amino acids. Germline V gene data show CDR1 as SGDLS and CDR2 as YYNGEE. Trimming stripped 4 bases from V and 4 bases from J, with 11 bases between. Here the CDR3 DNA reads TGTGCCAGCAGCACCCCAGCGTCCACCGGGGAGCTGTTTTTT. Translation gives CASSTPASTGELFF.